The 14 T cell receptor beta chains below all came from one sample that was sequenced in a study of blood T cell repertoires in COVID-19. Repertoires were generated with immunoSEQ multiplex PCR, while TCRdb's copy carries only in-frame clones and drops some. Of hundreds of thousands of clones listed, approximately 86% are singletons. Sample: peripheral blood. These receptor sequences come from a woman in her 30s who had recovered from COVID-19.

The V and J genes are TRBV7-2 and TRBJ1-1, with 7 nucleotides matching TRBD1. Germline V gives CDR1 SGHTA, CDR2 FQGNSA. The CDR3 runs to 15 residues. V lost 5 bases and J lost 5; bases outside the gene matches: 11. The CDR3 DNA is TGTGCCAGCAGCGTGTGGACAGGAGTGGTTACTGAAGCTTTCTTT. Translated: CASSVWTGVVTEAFF. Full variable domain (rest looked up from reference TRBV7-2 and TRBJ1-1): GAGVSQSPSNKVTEKGKDVELRCDPISGHTALYWYRQSLGQGLEFLIYFQGNSAPDKSGLPSDRFSAERTGGSVSTLTIQRTQQEDSAVYLCASSVWTGVVTEAFFGQGTRLTVV.

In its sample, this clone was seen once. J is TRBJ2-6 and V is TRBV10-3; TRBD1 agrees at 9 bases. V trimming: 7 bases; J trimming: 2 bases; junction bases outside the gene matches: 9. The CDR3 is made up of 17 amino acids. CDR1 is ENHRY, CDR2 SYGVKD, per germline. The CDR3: CAITPGQGVTGANVLTF. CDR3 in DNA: TGTGCCATCACCCCGGGACAGGGTGTCACTGGGGCCAACGTCCTGACTTTC.

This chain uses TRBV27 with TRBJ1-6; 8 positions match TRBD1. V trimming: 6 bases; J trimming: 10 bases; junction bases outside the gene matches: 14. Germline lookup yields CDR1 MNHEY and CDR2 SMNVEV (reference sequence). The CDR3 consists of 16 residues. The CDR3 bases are TGTGCCAGCAGGAAAGACAGGGGAGTAGATCGGTCACCCCTCCACTTT. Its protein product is CASRKDRGVDRSPLHF.

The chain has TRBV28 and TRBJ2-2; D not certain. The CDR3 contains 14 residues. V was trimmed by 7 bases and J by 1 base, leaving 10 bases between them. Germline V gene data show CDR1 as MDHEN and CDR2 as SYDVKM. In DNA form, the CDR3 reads TGTGCCAGCAATCAAGACTGGAACACCGGGGAGCTGTTTTTT. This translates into CASNQDWNTGELFF.

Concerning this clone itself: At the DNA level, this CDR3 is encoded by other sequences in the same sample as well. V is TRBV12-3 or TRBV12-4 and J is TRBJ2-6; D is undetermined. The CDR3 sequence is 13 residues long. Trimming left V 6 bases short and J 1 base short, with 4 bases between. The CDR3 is CASSFSGANVLTF. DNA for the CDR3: TGTGCCAGCAGCTTTTCTGGGGCCAACGTCCTGACTTTC.

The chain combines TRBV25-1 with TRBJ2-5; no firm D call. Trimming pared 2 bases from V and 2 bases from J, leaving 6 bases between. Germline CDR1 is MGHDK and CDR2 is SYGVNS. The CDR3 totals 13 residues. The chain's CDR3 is CASSEPGQETQYF. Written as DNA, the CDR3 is TGTGCCAGCAGTGAACCGGGTCAAGAGACCCAGTACTTC.

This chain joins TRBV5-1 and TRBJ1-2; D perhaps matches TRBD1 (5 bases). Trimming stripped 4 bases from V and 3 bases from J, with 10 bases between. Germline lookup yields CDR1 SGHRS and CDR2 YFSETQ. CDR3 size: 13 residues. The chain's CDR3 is CASSLDTHYGYTF. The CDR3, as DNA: TGCGCCAGCAGCCTGGACACCCACTATGGCTACACCTTC.

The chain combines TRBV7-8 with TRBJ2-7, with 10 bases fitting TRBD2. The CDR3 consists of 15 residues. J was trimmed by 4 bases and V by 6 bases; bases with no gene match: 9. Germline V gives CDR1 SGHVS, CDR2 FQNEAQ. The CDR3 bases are TGTGCCAGCAGGCCTCCCGGGACTAGCGCGTACGAGCAGTACTTC. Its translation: CASRPPGTSAYEQYF. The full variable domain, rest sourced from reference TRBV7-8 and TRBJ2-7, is GAGVSQSPRYKVAKRGQDVALRCDPISGHVSLFWYQQALGQGPEFLTYFQNEAQLDKSGLPSDRFFAERPEGSVSTLKIQRTQQEDSAVYLCASRPPGTSAYEQYFGPGTRLTVT.

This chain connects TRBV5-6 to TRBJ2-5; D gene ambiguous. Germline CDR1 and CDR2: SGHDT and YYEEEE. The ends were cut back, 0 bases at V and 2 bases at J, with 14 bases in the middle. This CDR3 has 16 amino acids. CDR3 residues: CASSLALWSEQETQYF. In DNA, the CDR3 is TGTGCCAGCAGCTTGGCGTTGTGGTCGGAGCAAGAGACCCAGTACTTC.

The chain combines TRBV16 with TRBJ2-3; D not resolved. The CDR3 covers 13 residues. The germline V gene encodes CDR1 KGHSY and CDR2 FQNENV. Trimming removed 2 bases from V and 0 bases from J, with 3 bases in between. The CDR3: CASSQLSTDTQYF. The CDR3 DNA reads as TGTGCCAGCAGCCAACTCAGCACAGATACGCAGTATTTT. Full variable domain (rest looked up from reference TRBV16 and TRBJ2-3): GEEVAQTPKHLVRGEGQKAKLYCAPIKGHSYVFWYQQVLKNEFKFLISFQNENVFDETGMPKERFSAKCLPNSPCSLEIQATKLEDSAVYFCASSQLSTDTQYFGPGTRLTVL.

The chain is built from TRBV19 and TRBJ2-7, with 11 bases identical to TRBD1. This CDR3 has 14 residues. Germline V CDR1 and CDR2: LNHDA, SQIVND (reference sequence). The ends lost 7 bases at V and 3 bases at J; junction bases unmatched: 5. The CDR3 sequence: CASTAGTGGYEQYF. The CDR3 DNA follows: TGTGCCAGTACCGCCGGGACAGGGGGCTACGAGCAGTACTTC.

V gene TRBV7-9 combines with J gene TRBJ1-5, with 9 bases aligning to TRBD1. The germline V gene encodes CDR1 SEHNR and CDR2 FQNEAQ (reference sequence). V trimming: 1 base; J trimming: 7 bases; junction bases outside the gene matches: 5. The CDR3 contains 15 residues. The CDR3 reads CASSLGTGVGQPQHF. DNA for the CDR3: TGTGCCAGCAGCTTAGGGACAGGGGTGGGACAGCCCCAGCATTTT.

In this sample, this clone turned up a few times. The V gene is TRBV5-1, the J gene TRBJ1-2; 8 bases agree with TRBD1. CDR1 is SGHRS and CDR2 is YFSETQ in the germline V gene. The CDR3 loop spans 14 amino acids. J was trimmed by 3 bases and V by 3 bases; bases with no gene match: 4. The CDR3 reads CASSSRQGYYGYTF. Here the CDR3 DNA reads TGCGCCAGCAGCTCCCGACAGGGGTACTATGGCTACACCTTC. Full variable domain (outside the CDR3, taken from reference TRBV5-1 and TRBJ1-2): KAGVTQTPRYLIKTRGQQVTLSCSPISGHRSVSWYQQTPGQGLQFLFEYFSETQRNKGNFPGRFSGRQFSNSRSEMNVSTLELGDSALYLCASSSRQGYYGYTFGSGTRLTVV.

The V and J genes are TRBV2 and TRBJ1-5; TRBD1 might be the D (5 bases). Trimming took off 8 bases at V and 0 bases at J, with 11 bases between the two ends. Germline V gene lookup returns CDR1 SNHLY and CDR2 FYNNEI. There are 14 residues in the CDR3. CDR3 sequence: CASERGYSNQPQHF. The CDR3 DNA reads TGTGCCAGCGAAAGGGGCTATAGCAATCAGCCCCAGCATTTT. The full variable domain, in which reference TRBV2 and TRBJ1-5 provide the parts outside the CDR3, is EPEVTQTPSHQVTQMGQEVILRCVPISNHLYFYWYRQILGQKVEFLVSFYNNEISEKSEIFDDQFSVERPDGSNFTLKIRSTKLEDSAMYFCASERGYSNQPQHFGDGTRLSIL.